Following are 5 T cell receptor beta chains from one sample sequenced in a study of blood T cell repertoires in COVID-19 (dated by TCRdb to about 2020). The library was generated by the immunoSEQ multiplex PCR assay. TCRdb stores this immuneACCESS table with in-frame sequences only. Part of the clones is absent; in the studies checked, under half of the shortfall reflects unresolved V genes, and no reason is known for the rest. The sample table holds roughly 410,000 clones, of which around 89% were seen once. The top ten constitute about 1.6% of the sample. Sequencing was performed on peripheral blood. The receptor source for this set is a woman aged 40 to 50 with COVID-19, enrolled during active disease.

Only one count was recorded for this clone. This rearrangement joins TRBV14 to TRBJ1-1; 11 bases are a match to TRBD1. Germline V gene sequence: CDR1 SGHDN, CDR2 FVKESK. V shed 4 bases, J shed 5 bases, and the junction held 6 bases outside the gene matches. This CDR3 region has 15 residues. The CDR3 bases are TGTGCCAGCAGCCGCGCCGGGACAGGGGGGACTGAAGCTTTCTTT. It yields the protein CASSRAGTGGTEAFF.

The rearrangement links TRBV29-1 to TRBJ2-1; TRBD1 aligns across 11 bases. After removal of 5 bases from V and 2 bases from J, the junction contained 14 bases not matched to a gene. From germline, CDR1 is SQVTM and CDR2 ANQGSEA. The CDR3 runs 18 residues. The DNA for the CDR3 is TGCAGCGTTCCTCGTGGTCGGTTGGGACAGGGGGCCTACAATGAGCAGTTCTTC. Protein product: CSVPRGRLGQGAYNEQFF.

For this clone: The junction departs from germline at one end; a sequencing error may be responsible. The V call is TRBV4-1, the J call TRBJ2-1; 8 bases fit TRBD2. The CDR3 runs 15 residues. CDR1 and CDR2 from the germline V gene are MGHRA and YSYEKL. CDR3 residues: CASSQEASGPLIFVF. The CDR3 DNA is TGCGCCAGCAGCCAAGAGGCTAGCGGGCCCCTTATTTTCGTCTTC.

The chain employs TRBV27 and TRBJ1-2; D possibly corresponds to TRBD1 (5 bases). There are 16 residues in the CDR3. V was clipped by 5 bases and J by 7 bases, with 23 bases between them. Germline V CDR1 and CDR2: MNHEY, SMNVEV (reference sequence). The CDR3 DNA reads TGTGCCAGCAGTCCCGGAGCTTTGGAGGGGACGGTTGGCTACACCTTC. Its translation: CASSPGALEGTVGYTF.

The J gene is TRBJ1-2, the V gene TRBV28; 9 bases line up with TRBD1. V trimming: 6 bases; J trimming: 5 bases; junction bases outside the gene matches: 10. Germline values: CDR1 MDHEN, CDR2 SYDVKM. The CDR3 loop spans 15 amino acids. The CDR3 sequence is CASRAPQGAVYGYTF. CDR3 nucleotides: TGTGCCAGCAGAGCGCCACAGGGGGCGGTGTATGGCTACACCTTC.